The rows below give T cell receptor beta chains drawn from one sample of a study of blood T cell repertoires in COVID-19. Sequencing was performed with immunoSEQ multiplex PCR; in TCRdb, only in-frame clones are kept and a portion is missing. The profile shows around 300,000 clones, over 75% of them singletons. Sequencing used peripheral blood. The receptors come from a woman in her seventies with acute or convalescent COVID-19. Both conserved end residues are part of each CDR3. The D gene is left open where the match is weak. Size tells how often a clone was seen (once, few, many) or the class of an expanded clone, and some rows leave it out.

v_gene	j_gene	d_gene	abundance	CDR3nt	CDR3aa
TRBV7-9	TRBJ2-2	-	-	TGTGCCAGCAGCTTAGCAGACAGGAACACCGGGGAGCTGTTTTTT	CASSLADRNTGELFF
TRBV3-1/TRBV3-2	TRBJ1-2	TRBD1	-	TGTGCCAGCAGCCATGACGCCGGGACAGCCTATGGCTACACCTTC	CASSHDAGTAYGYTF
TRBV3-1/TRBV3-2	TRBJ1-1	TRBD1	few	TGTGCCAGCAGCCAACGGGACAGGTTGGCTGAAGCTTTCTTT	CASSQRDRLAEAFF
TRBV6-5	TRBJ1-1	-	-	TGTGCCAGCAAGGCTAGCACTGAAGCTTTCTTT	CASKASTEAFF
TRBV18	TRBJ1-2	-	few	TGTGCCAGCTCGGACCGTCAGGGAAACTATGGCTACACCTTC	CASSDRQGNYGYTF
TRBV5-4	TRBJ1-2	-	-	TGTGCCAGCAGCTTGAATGCCTGGGAGGGGCACGGCTACACCTTC	CASSLNAWEGHGYTF
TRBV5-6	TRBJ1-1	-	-	TGTGCCAGCAGCACCTTTTTAAGGGGCGGGAGCACTGAAGCTTTCTTT	CASSTFLRGGSTEAFF
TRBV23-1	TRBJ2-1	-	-	TGCGCCAGCAGTCATCTGGGTGCGCGGCAGGGGGGAATTAGCTCCTACAATGAGCAGTTCTTC	CASSHLGARQGGISSYNEQFF
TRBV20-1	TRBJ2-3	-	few	TGCAGTGCTAGTCCTATAAAAAGAAGCACAGATACGCAGTATTTT	CSASPIKRSTDTQYF
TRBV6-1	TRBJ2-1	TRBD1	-	TGTGCCAGCAGTGGGCAAAGACAGGGGGCTTACAGAATTGAGCAGTTCTTC	CASSGQRQGAYRIEQFF
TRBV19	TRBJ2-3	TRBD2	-	TGTGCCAGCCGTAATCTCGGCGGGGGGGCAAAAGATACGCAGTATTTT	CASRNLGGGAKDTQYF
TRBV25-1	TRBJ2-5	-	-	TGTGCCAACAGTGAGCAGGGAGGCAGTCGGGAGACCCAGTACTTC	CANSEQGGSRETQYF
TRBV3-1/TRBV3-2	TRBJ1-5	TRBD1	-	TGTGCCAGCAGCCGGGACAGGTATCAGCCCCAGCATTTT	CASSRDRYQPQHF
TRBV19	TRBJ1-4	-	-	TGTGCCACTCTGGAACAGTCTCCTAATGAAAAACTGTTTTTT	CATLEQSPNEKLFF
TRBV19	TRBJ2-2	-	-	TGTGCCCTCCCCGAGGGGGCCGGGGAGCTGTTTTTT	CALPEGAGELFF
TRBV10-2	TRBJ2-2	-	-	TGCGCCAGCAGTGGGCGGGGTAACACCGGGGAGCTGTTTTTT	CASSGRGNTGELFF
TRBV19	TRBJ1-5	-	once	TGTGCCAGTAGTATCGTGGAGGTCAATCAGCCCCAGCATTTT	CASSIVEVNQPQHF
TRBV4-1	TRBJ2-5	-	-	TGCGCCAGCAGCCGGGGGGTCATCCAAGGGACCCAGTACTTC	CASSRGVIQGTQYF
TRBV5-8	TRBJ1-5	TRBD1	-	TGTGCCAGCAGCGGGGGACAGGCTAGCAATCAGCCCCAGCATTTT	CASSGGQASNQPQHF
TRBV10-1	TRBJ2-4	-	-	TGCGCCAGCAGTGAGGGGGCCCGGGACATTCAGTACTTC	CASSEGARDIQYF
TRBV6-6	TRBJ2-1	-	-	TGTGCCAGCAGTTACAGGGGCGGCTACAATGAGCAGTTCTTC	CASSYRGGYNEQFF
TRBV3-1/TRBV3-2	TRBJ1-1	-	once	TGTGCCAGCAGCCTACACCTTTCGGGTGAAGCTTTCTTT	CASSLHLSGEAFF
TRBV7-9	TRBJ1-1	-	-	TGTGCCAGCAGCTCCCGCCCTAATGAAGCTTTCTTT	CASSSRPNEAFF
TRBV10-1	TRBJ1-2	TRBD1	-	TGCGCCAGCAGTGCGGACAGGGTTAACGGCTACACCTTC	CASSADRVNGYTF
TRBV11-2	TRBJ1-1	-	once	TGTGCCAGCAGCCCAGGGTTACGGAACACTGAAGCTTTCTTT	CASSPGLRNTEAFF
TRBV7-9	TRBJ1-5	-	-	TGTGCCAGCAGCTTAATGGGCGGCAATCAGCCCCAGCATTTT	CASSLMGGNQPQHF